Presented here are 16 T cell receptor beta chains from one specimen sequenced in a study of CD8+CD57+ T cells in acquired aplastic anemia. Individuals selected for sequencing had exhibited CD8+CD57+ cell expansion on flow cytometry. Profiles of TCR beta VDJ and CDR3 were generated from a genomic DNA template. In TCRdb, the reads were re-called with MiXCR into one record per CDR3 protein. The sample holds around 250,000 distinct CDR3 sequences, around 82% seen once. Sequencing used sorted CD4+, CD8+, or CD8+CD57+ T cells (not recorded which) from PBMCs. The origin of the receptors is a human donor with aplastic anemia.

This rearrangement joins TRBV9 to TRBJ1-2; D is uncertain. This CDR3 is 16 amino acids long. Germline values: CDR1 SGDLS, CDR2 YYNGEE. With 0 bases removed from V and 5 bases from J, the gap between germline ends came to 17 bases. Written as DNA, the CDR3 is TGTGCCAGCAGCGTAGGGGTCTCCGGGCTCGTATATGGCTACACCTTC. Translating gives CASSVGVSGLVYGYTF.

V usage is TRBV2 and J usage is TRBJ1-5, with D hard to call. Germline CDR1 SNHLY, CDR2 FYNNEI. There are 14 residues in the CDR3. The V gene lost 8 bases and the J gene lost 0 bases, with 11 bases spanning the gap. The CDR3 coding sequence is TGTGCCAGCGGACCGACAAGTAGCAATCAGCCCCAGCATTTT. It yields the protein CASGPTSSNQPQHF.

The chain recombines TRBV7-8 with TRBJ2-3, with TRBD1 matching 7 bases. The trim removed 5 bases at V and 14 bases at J, leaving 16 bases unmatched. The length of the CDR3 is 14 residues. Germline CDR1 and CDR2: SGHVS and FQNEAQ. The CDR3 bases are TGTGCCAGCAGCGTAGGGGGCTCGAGAAATCAGCCGTATTTT. Its protein is CASSVGGSRNQPYF.

The CDR3 spells CASSPGTSKDRPGSGYTF. DNA for the CDR3: TGTGCCAGCAGTCCCGGGACCTCAAAAGACAGGCCCGGGAGTGGCTACACCTTC. The V gene is TRBV12-3 or TRBV12-4, the J gene TRBJ1-2; D possibly corresponds to TRBD1 (6 bases). V lost 5 bases and J lost 7, with 29 bases in between. The CDR3 loop spans 18 amino acids.

The CDR3 DNA is TGCAGTGCTAGAGTTGTGGCCGAGCAGTTCTTC. Its protein product is CSARVVAEQFF. This chain links TRBV20-1 with TRBJ2-1, with no clear D. CDR1 and CDR2 (germline): DFQATT, SNEGSKA (reference sequence). V lost 1 base and J lost 10, with 8 bases in between. This CDR3 region has 11 residues.

For this clonotype: Because the CDR3 is missing its conserved closing phenylalanine or tryptophan, this is likely a read error. The chain couples TRBV20-1 to TRBJ2-1; 11 bases align to TRBD2. Germline CDR1 and CDR2: DFQATT and SNEGSKA (reference sequence). J gave up 2 bases and V 0 bases, and 0 bases lay outside the gene matches. This CDR3 has 15 amino acids. CDR3 region: CSARDSGRAYNEQFL. DNA of the CDR3: TGCAGTGCTAGAGATAGCGGGAGGGCCTACAATGAGCAGTTCCTC.

This clonotype has just one count. The chain uses TRBV5-8 and TRBJ2-3; no clear D gene. The CDR3 consists of 13 residues. V gave up 5 bases and J gave up 0 bases, with 7 bases separating them. From germline, CDR1 is SGHTS and CDR2 YDEGEE. This CDR3 reads CASRDSSTDTQYF. DNA for the CDR3: TGTGCCAGCAGGGATAGTAGCACAGATACGCAGTATTTT.

The chain combines TRBV7-2 with TRBJ2-1; 7 nucleotides align to TRBD2. The length of the CDR3 is 15 residues. The germline V gene has CDR1 SGHTA and CDR2 FQGNSA. V shed 3 bases, J shed 5 bases, and the junction held 7 bases outside the gene matches. DNA for the CDR3: TGTGCCAGCAGCTTGCTTGGGGGGGAAGACAATGAGCAGTTCTTC. Protein: CASSLLGGEDNEQFF.

Only a few counts were recorded for this clonotype. Since no conserved phenylalanine or tryptophan closes the CDR3, a read error is the likely cause. Because the CDR3's place on the DNA is in doubt, the DNA is left out and the CDR3 is given as listed by TCRdb. The J gene is TRBJ2-4, the V gene TRBV2; the table gives TRBD1 as D, unverified against the DNA. The CDR3 comprises 12 residues, both ends counted. The germline V gene has CDR1 SNHLY and CDR2 FYNNEI. The CDR3 here is CASGDGGTDTYY.

This rearrangement joins TRBV5-6 to TRBJ2-3, with D possibly TRBD2 on 5 matching bases. Germline loops: CDR1 SGHDT, CDR2 YYEEEE. V was cut by 4 bases and J by 6 bases, with 15 bases left in between. The CDR3 covers 14 residues. CDR3 residues: CASSQDRGPDTQYF. In DNA, the CDR3 is TGTGCCAGCAGCCAAGATCGGGGTCCCGATACGCAGTATTTT.

This clonotype has a handful of counts. The V and J genes are TRBV10-2 and TRBJ1-2; D is unclear. Germline loops: CDR1 WSHSY, CDR2 SAAADI. V lost 2 bases and J lost 3, with 10 bases in between. The CDR3 covers 14 residues. The CDR3 sequence: CASSEGEDDYGYTF. CDR3 DNA sequence: TGCGCCAGCAGTGAGGGGGAGGATGACTATGGCTACACCTTC.

V is TRBV6-5 and J is TRBJ2-7, with D hard to call. The germline CDR1 and CDR2 sequences are MNHEY and SVGAGI. The V end lost 6 bases, the J end lost 5 bases, and 11 bases lay between the germline ends. The CDR3 covers 12 residues. As DNA, the CDR3 is TGTGCCAGCAGGGAAGGGATCCACGAGCAGTACTTC. This translates into CASREGIHEQYF.

This sequence joins TRBV7-8 and TRBJ2-7; 8 bases line up with TRBD2. Looked up from germline, CDR1 is SGHVS and CDR2 is FQNEAQ. This CDR3 comprises 12 residues. The CDR3 loop is CASSSAGGHDTV. The CDR3 DNA follows: TGTGCCAGCAGCTCCGCGGGAGGTCACGATACGGTC.

On this clonotype itself: Mismatch with germline at one junction end may stem from a read error. The J gene is TRBJ2-3, the V gene TRBV19; the D gene is possibly TRBD2 (6 bases). Germline V gene data show CDR1 as LNHDA and CDR2 as SQIVND (reference sequence). The CDR3 is made up of 15 amino acids. In nucleotides, the CDR3 is TGTGCCAGTAGTATAGCTAGCGAAGCCTCCAATACGCAGTTTTTC. This codes for CASSIASEASNTQFF.

The V call is TRBV7-8, the J call TRBJ2-7, with D possibly TRBD1 on 6 matching bases. The germline gives CDR1 SGHVS, CDR2 FQNEAQ. The CDR3 covers 18 residues. Trimming cost V 3 bases and J 4 bases, with 25 bases left between them. The CDR3 nucleotides read TGTGCCAGCAGCTTGCATGGGGACACAGCTACGCAGTATTACGAGCAGTACGTC. Residues: CASSLHGDTATQYYEQYV.

The CDR3 reads CASSRRRVMNTEAFF. The CDR3 DNA follows: TGTGCCAGCAGCCGACGGCGAGTAATGAACACTGAAGCTTTCTTT. The V and J genes are TRBV7-9 and TRBJ1-1; no reliable D call. V was shortened by 5 bases and J by 0 bases, with 13 bases between the two germline ends. CDR3 length equals 15 residues. Germline CDR1 is SEHNR and CDR2 is FQNEAQ (reference sequence).